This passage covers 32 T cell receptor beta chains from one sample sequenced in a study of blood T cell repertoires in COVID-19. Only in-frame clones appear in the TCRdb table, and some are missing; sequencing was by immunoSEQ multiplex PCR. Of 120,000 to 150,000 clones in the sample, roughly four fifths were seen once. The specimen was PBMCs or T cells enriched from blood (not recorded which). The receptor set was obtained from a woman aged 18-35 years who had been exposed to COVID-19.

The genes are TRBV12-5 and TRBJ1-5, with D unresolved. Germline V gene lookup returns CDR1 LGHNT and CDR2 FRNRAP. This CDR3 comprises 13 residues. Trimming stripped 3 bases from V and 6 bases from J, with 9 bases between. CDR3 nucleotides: TGTGCTAGTGGTTTTACATTCAGTCAGCCCCAGCATTTT. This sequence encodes CASGFTFSQPQHF.

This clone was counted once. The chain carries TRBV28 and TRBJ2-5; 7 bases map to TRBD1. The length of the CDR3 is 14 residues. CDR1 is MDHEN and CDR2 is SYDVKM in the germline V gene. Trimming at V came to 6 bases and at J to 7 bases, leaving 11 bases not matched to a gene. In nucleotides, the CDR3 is TGTGCCAGCAGGACACCTACAGGGGACGGGACCCAGTACTTC. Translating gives CASRTPTGDGTQYF.

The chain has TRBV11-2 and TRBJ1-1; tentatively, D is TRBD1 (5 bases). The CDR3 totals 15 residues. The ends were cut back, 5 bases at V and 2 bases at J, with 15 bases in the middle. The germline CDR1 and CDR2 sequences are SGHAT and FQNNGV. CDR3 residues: CASSPRVGDNTEAFF. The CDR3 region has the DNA TGTGCCAGCAGCCCCAGGGTAGGGGATAACACTGAAGCTTTCTTT.

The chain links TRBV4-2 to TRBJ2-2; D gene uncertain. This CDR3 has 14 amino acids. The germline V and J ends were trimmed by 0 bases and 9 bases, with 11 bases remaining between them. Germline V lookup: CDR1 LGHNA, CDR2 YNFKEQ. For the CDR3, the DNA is TGTGCCAGCAGCCAAGATGCGAATCCAAGGGAGCTGTTTTTT. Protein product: CASSQDANPRELFF.

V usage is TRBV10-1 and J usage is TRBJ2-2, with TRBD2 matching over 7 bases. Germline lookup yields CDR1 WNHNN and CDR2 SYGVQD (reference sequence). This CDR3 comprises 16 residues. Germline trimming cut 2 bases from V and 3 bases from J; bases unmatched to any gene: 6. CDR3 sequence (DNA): TGCGCCAGCAGTGAGGGTCAGGGAGGGTACACCGGGGAGCTGTTTTTT. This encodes CASSEGQGGYTGELFF.

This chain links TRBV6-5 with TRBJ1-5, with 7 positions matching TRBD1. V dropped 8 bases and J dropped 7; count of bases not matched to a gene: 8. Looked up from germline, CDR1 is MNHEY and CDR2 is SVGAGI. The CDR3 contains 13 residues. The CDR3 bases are TGTGCCAGCTCCAGGGACAGCGGGCAGCCCCAGCATTTT. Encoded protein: CASSRDSGQPQHF.

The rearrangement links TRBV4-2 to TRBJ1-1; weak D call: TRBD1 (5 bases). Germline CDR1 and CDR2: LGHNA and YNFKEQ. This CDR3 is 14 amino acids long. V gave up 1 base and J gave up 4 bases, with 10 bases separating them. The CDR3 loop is CASSQGAGPTEAFF. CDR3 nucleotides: TGTGCCAGCAGCCAAGGGGCGGGGCCCACTGAAGCTTTCTTT.

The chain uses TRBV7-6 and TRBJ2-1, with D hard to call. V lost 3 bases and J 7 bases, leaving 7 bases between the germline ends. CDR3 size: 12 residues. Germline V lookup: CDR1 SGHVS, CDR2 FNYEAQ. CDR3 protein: CASSLNSNEQFF. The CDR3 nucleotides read TGTGCCAGCAGCTTGAACTCTAATGAGCAGTTCTTC. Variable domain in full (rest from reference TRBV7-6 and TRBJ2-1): GAGVSQSPRYKVTKRGQDVALRCDPISGHVSLYWYRQALGQGPEFLTYFNYEAQQDKSGLPNDRFSAERPEGSISTLTIQRTEQRDSAMYRCASSLNSNEQFFGPGTRLTVL.

The CDR3 spells CASSPGLAGGIYEQYF. Here the CDR3 DNA reads TGTGCCAGCTCACCCGGGCTAGCGGGAGGCATCTACGAGCAGTACTTC. V is TRBV18 and J is TRBJ2-7, with TRBD2 identical over 11 bases. The CDR3 runs 16 residues. Germline CDR1 is KGHSH and CDR2 is LQKENI. The trim removed 3 bases at V and 3 bases at J, leaving 7 bases unmatched.

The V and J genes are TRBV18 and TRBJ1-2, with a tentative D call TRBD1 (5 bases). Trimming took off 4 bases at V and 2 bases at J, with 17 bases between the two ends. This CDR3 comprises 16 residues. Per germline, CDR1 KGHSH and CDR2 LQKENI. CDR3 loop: CASSLSDPEGNYGYTF. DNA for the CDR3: TGTGCCAGCTCACTATCGGATCCGGAGGGGAACTATGGCTACACCTTC.

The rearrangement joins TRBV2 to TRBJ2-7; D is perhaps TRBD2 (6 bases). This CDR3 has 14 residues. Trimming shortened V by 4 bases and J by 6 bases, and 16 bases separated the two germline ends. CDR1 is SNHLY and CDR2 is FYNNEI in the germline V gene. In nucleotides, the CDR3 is TGTGCCAGCAGTGTGGGCCAGGGACTCAGCGAGCAGTACTTC. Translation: CASSVGQGLSEQYF.

This CDR3 is CAWSVGSRHYTDTQYF. CDR3 nucleotide sequence: TGTGCCTGGAGTGTAGGTAGTCGACATTACACAGATACGCAGTATTTT. The chain is built from TRBV30 and TRBJ2-3; D remains ambiguous. Trimming took off 0 bases at V and 2 bases at J, with 15 bases between the two ends. From germline, CDR1 is GTSNPN and CDR2 SVGIG (reference sequence). This CDR3 comprises 16 residues.

CDR3 amino acids: CASSQGGVGIQYF. The CDR3 DNA is TGTGCCAGCAGCCAGGGCGGGGTGGGCATTCAGTACTTC. This sequence joins TRBV28 and TRBJ2-4, with a weak D call TRBD2 (6 bases). The V gene's germline CDR1 is MDHEN and CDR2 SYDVKM. This CDR3 comprises 13 residues. V lost 6 bases and J lost 9, with 15 bases in between.

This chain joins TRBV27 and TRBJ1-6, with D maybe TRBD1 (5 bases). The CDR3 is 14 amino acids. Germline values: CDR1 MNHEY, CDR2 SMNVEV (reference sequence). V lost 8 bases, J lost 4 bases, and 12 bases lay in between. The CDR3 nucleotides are TGTGCCAGCTGGACAAGGCTGTATAATTCACCCCTCCACTTT. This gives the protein CASWTRLYNSPLHF.

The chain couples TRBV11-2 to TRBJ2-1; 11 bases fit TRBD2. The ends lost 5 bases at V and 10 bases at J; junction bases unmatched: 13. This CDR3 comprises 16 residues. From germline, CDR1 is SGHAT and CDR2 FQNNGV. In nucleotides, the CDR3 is TGTGCCAGCAGCCGACTAGCGGGGCCCAAAGTCTGGGAGCAGTTCTTC. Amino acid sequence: CASSRLAGPKVWEQFF.

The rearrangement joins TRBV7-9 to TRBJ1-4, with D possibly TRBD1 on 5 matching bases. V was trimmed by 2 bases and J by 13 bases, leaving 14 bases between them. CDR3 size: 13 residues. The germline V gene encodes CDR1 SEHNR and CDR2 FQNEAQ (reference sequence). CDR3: CASSLPRQSRLFF. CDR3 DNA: TGTGCCAGCAGCTTACCTAGACAGTCTAGACTGTTTTTT.

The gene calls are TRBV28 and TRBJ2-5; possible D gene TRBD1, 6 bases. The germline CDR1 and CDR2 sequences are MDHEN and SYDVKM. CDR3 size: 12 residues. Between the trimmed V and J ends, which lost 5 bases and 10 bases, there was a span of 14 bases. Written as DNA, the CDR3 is TGTGCCAGCAGTACAGGGAACCCGATCCAGTACTTC. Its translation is CASSTGNPIQYF.

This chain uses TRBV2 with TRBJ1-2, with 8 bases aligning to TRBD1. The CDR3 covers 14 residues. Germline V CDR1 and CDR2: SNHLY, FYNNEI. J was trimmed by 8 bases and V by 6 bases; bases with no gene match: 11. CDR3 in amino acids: CASSPWGQEEGYTF. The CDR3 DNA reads TGTGCCAGCAGCCCCTGGGGACAGGAGGAGGGCTACACCTTC.

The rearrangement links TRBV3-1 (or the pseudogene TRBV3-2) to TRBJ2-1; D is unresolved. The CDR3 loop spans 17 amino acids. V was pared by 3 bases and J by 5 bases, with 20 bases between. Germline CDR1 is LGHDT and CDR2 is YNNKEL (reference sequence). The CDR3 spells CASSHIPGRRFHNEQFF. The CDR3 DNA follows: TGTGCCAGCAGCCATATCCCAGGCCGAAGGTTTCACAATGAGCAGTTCTTC.

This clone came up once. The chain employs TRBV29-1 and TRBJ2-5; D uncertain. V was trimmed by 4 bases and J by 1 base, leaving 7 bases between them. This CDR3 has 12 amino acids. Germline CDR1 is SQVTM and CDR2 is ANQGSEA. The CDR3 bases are TGCAGCGTTGTACTATCCCAAGAGACCCAGTACTTC. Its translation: CSVVLSQETQYF.

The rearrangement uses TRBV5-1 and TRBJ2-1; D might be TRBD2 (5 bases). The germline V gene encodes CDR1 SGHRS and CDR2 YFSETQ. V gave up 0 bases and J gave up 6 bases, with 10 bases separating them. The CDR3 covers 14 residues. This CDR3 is CASSLVGEGNEQFF. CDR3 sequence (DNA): TGCGCCAGCAGCTTGGTGGGAGAGGGCAATGAGCAGTTCTTC.

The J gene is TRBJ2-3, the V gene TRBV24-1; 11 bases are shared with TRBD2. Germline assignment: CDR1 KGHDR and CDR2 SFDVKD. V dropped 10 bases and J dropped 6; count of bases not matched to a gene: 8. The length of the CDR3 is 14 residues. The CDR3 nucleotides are TGTGCCACGGCGTTAGCGGGAGGGGGCGATACGCAGTATTTT. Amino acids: CATALAGGGDTQYF.

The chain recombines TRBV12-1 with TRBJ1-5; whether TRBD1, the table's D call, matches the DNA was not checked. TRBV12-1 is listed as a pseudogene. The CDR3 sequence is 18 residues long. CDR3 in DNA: TGTGCCAGCAGCTCCCCAACAGGGGGAACATATAGCAATCAGCCCCAGCATTTT. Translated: CASSSPTGGTYSNQPQHF.

CDR3 residues: CASRYGQGYYEQYF. DNA for the CDR3: TGTGCCAGCAGGTATGGACAGGGTTACTACGAGCAGTACTTC. The chain uses TRBV6-5 and TRBJ2-7; 8 bases line up with TRBD1. Looked up from germline, CDR1 is MNHEY and CDR2 is SVGAGI. The CDR3 runs 14 residues. After removal of 6 bases from V and 3 bases from J, the junction contained 7 bases not matched to a gene.

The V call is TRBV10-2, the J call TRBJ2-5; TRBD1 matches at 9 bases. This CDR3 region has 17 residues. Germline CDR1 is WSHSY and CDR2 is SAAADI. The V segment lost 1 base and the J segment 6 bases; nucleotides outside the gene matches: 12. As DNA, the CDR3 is TGCGCCAGCAGTGAGTTGGGACAGGGCGGGCTTTCGAAGACCCAGTACTTC. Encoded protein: CASSELGQGGLSKTQYF.

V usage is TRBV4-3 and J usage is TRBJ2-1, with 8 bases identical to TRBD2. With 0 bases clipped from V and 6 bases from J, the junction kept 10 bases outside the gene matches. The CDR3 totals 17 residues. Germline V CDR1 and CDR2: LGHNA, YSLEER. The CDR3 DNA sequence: TGCGCCAGCAGCCAAGATTGGGGACTAGAAATAATCAATGAGCAGTTCTTC. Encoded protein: CASSQDWGLEIINEQFF.

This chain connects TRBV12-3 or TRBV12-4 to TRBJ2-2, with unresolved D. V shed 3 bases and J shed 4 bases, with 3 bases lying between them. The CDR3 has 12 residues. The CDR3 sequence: CASSFGTGELFF. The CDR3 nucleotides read TGTGCCAGCAGTTTCGGCACCGGGGAGCTGTTTTTT.

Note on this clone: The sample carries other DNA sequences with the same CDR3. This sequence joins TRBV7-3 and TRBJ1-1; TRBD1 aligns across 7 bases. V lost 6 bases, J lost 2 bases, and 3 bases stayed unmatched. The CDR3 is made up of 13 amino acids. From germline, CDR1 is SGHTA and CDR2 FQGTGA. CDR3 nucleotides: TGTGCCAGCAGTAGACAGGGTAACACTGAAGCTTTCTTT. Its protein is CASSRQGNTEAFF.

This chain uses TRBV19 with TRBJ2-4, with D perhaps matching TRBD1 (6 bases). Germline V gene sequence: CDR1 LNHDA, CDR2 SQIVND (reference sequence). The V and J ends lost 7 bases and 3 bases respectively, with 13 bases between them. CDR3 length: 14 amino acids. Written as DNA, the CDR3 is TGTGCCAGTATAGGGGGAGTTGGCAAAAACATTCAGTACTTC. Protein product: CASIGGVGKNIQYF. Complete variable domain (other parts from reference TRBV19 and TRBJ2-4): DGGITQSPKYLFRKEGQNVTLSCEQNLNHDAMYWYRQDPGQGLRLIYYSQIVNDFQKGDIAEGYSVSREKKESFPLTVTSAQKNPTAFYLCASIGGVGKNIQYFGAGTRLSVL.

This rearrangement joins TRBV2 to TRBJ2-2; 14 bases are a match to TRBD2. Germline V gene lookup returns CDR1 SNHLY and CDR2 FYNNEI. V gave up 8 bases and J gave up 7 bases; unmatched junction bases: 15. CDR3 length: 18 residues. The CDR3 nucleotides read TGTGCCAGCGAAAGACAGGGACTAGCGGGAGCGGGGGGCGGGGAGCTGTTTTTT. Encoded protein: CASERQGLAGAGGGELFF. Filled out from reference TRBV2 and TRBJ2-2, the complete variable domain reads EPEVTQTPSHQVTQMGQEVILRCVPISNHLYFYWYRQILGQKVEFLVSFYNNEISEKSEIFDDQFSVERPDGSNFTLKIRSTKLEDSAMYFCASERQGLAGAGGGELFFGEGSRLTVL.

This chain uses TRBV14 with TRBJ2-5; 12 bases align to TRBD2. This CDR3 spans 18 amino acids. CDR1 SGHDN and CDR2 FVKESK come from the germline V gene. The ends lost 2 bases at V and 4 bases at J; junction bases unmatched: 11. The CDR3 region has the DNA TGTGCCAGCAGCCAACCCCCGATGACTAGCGGGAGACTAGAGACCCAGTACTTC. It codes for CASSQPPMTSGRLETQYF.

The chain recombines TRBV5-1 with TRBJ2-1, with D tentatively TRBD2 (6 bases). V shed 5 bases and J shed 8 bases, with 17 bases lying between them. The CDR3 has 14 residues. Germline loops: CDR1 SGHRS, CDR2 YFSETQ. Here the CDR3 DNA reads TGCGCCAGCAGGAAAGGGCTGGGCGGGGATGAGCAGTTCTTC. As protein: CASRKGLGGDEQFF.